These T cell receptor beta chains were read from a single sample in a study of chemoradiotherapy in HPV16-positive cancers. Some clones are missing from TCRdb's copy, which holds only in-frame ones; the method was immunoSEQ multiplex PCR. The table shows under 3,500 clones, with approximately 80% occurring only once. Sequenced here: tumor tissue, sampled from a patient who underwent chemoradiotherapy. The receptors stem from a human donor with HPV-associated anogenital cancer. Each CDR3 is given without its conserved first and last residue. The D gene is left open where the match is weak. A row's size may be missing; if present it is once, few, many or a size class.

TRBV9,.,.,ASSVSGTSTDTQY
TRBV5-6,.,.,ASSRNSYGYT
TRBV7-3,.,few,ASSLGAQNEQF
TRBV5-6,TRBD1,.,ASSKGQGGQPQH
TRBV30,.,.,AWSRVTEAF
TRBV6-4,TRBD1,.,ASSPRQGARNEQF
TRBV5-1,TRBD2,once,ASSFGGGVQETQY
TRBV10-3,.,.,AISATGGSNQPQH
TRBV19,TRBD2,.,ARTGGVFPYEQY
TRBV20-1,.,.,SARRGETQY
TRBV19,.,.,ASSMGSDEKLF
TRBV2,TRBD2,.,ASSELAGGHGTQY
TRBV4-1,.,.,ASSQEYPGSGNTIY
TRBV2,TRBD2,.,ASSEGGLRGGTGELF
TRBV4-2,.,.,ASSQDAANEQF
TRBV7-6,.,.,ASSLDEGVSYEQY
TRBV19,TRBD2,.,ASSRGLTSGGFSTDTQY
TRBV11-1,.,.,ASSFVDRTEAF
TRBV5-1,.,.,ASSPGLTPYNEQF
TRBV28,.,few,ASSRRGYGYT
TRBV11-2,.,.,ASSLDQVQPQH
TRBV2,.,few,ASRAEAEGETQY
TRBV30,.,.,AWSLQAGGYT
TRBV6-5,TRBD1,.,ASRLGQFNEQF
TRBV4-1,.,.,ASSLEGRYNSPLH
TRBV19,TRBD1,.,ASSIAFGTGAEAF
TRBV11-2,.,few,ASSLESSDSYEQY
TRBV7-9,TRBD1,once,ASSLGQGGQPQH
TRBV6-5,.,.,ASSYGSGAGNTIY
TRBV19,TRBD1,.,ASSIGRQGPSNSPLH
TRBV10-3,TRBD2,.,AISESTSSNTGELF
TRBV9,TRBD2,.,ASSVSGRAGQETQY
TRBV7-2,.,.,ASSRIYLSTDTQY
TRBV9,.,.,ASSPRGGYQETQY
TRBV2,.,.,ASRADISTDTQY
TRBV4-3,.,once,ASSQDFEGYTEAF
TRBV7-9,TRBD2,once,ALGGGQETQY
TRBV7-6,.,.,ASSLEEGSYEQY
TRBV10-2,.,.,ASSEGGRSTGELF
TRBV4-1,TRBD2,.,ASSQVAGANGQF
TRBV6-6,.,.,ASSYGRGLRDEQF
TRBV29-1,TRBD1,.,SARTGANEKLF
TRBV19,TRBD2,.,ASSPQAGLDEQY
TRBV28,.,.,ASSLSRPNLEY
TRBV6-5,TRBD1,.,ASSLYGTGYTEAF
TRBV15,.,.,ATSRDKPSDEQY
TRBV7-2,TRBD1,.,ASRRQGGTGELF
TRBV4-1,TRBD1,.,ASSPRRGQGAKLTEAF
TRBV27,.,.,ASSPRTATGELF
TRBV18,TRBD1,.,ASSPEQGFTDTQY
TRBV9,.,.,ASTPVEGTDTQY
TRBV7-9,.,.,ASSPTGLDEQF
TRBV7-3,.,few,ASSLTGVLTDTQY
TRBV30,.,few,AWSPTGNTEAF
TRBV28,TRBD2,.,ASRSTSGGPYEQY